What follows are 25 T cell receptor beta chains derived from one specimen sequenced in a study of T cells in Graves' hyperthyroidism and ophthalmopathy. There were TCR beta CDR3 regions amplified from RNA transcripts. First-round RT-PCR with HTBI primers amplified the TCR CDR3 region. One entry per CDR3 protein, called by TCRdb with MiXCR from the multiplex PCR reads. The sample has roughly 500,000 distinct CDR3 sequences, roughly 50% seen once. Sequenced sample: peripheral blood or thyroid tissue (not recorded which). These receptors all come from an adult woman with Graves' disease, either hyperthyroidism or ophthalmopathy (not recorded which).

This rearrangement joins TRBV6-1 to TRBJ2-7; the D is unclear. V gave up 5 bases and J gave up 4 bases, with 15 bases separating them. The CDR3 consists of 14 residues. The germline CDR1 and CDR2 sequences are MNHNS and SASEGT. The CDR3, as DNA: TGTGCCAGCAGTTTAGGGCCACCTGGATACGAGCAGTACTTC. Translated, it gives CASSLGPPGYEQYF.

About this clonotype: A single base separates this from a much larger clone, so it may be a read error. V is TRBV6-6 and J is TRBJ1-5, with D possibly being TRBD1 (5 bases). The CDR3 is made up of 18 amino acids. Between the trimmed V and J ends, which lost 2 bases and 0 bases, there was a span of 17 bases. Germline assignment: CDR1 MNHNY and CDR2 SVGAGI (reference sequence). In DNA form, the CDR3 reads TGTGCCAGCAGTTACCCTAAAACCGGGACCTATAGCAATCAGCCCCAGCATTTT. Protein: CASSYPKTGTYSNQPQHF.

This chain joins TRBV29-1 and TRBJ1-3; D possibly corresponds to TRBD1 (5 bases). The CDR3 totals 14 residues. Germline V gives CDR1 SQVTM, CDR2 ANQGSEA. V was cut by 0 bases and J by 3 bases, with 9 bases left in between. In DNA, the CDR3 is TGCAGCGTTGAAGATCGAGGGGTTGGAAACACCATATATTTT. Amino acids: CSVEDRGVGNTIYF.

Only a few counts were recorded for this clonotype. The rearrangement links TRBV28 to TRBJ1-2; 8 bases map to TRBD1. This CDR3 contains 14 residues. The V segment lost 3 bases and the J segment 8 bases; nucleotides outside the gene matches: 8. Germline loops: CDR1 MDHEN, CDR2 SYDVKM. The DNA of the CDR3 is TGTGCCAGCAGTTTCGGGACAGGAACTTTAGGCTACACCTTC. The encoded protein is CASSFGTGTLGYTF.

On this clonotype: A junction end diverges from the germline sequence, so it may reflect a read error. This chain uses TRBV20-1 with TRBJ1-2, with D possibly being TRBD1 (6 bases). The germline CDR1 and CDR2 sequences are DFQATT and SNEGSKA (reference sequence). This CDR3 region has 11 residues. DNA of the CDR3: TGCAGTGCCAGAGCAGGGGCTGGAAACACCTTC. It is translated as CSARAGAGNTF.

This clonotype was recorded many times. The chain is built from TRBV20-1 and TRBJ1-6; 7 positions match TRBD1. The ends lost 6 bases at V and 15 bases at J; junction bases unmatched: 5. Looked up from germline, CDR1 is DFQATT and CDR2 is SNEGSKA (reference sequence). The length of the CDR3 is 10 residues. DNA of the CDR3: TGCAGTGCGTCAGGGGGGCACCTCCACTTT. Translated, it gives CSASGGHLHF.

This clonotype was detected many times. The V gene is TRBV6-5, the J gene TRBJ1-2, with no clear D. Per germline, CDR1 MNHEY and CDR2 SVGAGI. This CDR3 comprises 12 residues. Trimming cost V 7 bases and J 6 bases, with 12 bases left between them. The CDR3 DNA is TGTGCCAGCACTCCGGGAGGGAATGGCTACACCTTC. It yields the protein CASTPGGNGYTF.

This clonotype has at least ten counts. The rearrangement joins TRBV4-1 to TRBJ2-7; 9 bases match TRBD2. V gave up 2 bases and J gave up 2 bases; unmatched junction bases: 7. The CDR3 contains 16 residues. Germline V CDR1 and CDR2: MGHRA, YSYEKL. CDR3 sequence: CASSQLTSGPTYEQYF. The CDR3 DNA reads TGCGCCAGCAGCCAACTGACTAGCGGCCCTACCTACGAGCAGTACTTC.

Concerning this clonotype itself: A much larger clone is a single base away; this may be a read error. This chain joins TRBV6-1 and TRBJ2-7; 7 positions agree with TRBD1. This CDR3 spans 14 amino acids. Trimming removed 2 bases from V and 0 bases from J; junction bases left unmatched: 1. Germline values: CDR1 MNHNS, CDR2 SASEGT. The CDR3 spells CASSERDSSYEQYF. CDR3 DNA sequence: TGTGCCAGCAGTGAACGGGACAGCTCCTACGAGCAGTACTTC.

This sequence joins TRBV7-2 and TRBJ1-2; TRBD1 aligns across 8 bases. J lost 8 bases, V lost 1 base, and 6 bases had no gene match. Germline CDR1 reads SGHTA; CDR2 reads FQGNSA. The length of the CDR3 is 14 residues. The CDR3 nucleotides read TGTGCCAGCAGCTTAGTAACAGGGACAGGAGGCTACACCTTC. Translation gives CASSLVTGTGGYTF.

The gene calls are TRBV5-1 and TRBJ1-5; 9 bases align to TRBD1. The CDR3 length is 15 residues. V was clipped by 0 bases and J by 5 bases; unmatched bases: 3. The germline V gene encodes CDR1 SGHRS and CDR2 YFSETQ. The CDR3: CASSLGQGVDQPQHF. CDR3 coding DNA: TGCGCCAGCAGCTTGGGACAGGGGGTAGATCAGCCCCAGCATTTT.

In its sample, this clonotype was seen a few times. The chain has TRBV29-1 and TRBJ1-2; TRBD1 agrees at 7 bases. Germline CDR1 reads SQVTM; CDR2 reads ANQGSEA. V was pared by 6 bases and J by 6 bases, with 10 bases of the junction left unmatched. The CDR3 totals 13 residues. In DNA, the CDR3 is TGCAGCGTCCCTGATACAGGGGCGAATGGCTACACCTTC. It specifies CSVPDTGANGYTF.

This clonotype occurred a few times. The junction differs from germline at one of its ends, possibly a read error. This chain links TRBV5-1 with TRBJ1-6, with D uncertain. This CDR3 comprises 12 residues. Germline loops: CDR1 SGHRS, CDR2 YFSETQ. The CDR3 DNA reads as TGTGCCAGCAGTAGAGGGAGTTCACCCCTCCACTTT. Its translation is CASSRGSSPLHF. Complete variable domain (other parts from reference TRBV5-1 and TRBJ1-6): KAGVTQTPRYLIKTRGQQVTLSCSPISGHRSVSWYQQTPGQGLQFLFEYFSETQRNKGNFPGRFSGRQFSNSRSEMNVSTLELGDSALYLCASSRGSSPLHFGNGTRLTVT.

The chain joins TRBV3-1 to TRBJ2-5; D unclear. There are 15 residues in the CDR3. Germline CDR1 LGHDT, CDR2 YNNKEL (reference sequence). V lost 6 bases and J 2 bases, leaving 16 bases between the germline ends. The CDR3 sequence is CASRQRPTSQETQYF. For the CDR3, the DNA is TGTGCCAGCAGACAGCGTCCAACCTCTCAAGAGACCCAGTACTTC.

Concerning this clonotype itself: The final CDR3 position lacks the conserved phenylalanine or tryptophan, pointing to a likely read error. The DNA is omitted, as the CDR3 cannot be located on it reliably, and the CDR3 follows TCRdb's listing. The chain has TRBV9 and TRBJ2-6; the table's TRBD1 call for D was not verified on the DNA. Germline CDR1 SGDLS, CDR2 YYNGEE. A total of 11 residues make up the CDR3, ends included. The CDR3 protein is CASSVGPGTDT.

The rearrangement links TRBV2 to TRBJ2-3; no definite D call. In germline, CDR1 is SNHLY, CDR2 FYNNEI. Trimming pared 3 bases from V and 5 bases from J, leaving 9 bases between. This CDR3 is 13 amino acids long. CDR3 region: CASSEEWGDTQYF. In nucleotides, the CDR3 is TGTGCCAGCAGTGAGGAGTGGGGAGATACGCAGTATTTT. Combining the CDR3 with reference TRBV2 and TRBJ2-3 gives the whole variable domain EPEVTQTPSHQVTQMGQEVILRCVPISNHLYFYWYRQILGQKVEFLVSFYNNEISEKSEIFDDQFSVERPDGSNFTLKIRSTKLEDSAMYFCASSEEWGDTQYFGPGTRLTVL.

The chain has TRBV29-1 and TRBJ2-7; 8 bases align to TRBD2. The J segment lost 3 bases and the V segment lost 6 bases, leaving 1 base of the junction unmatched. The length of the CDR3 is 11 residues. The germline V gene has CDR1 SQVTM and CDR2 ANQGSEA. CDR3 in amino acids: CSVLAGYEQYF. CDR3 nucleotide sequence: TGCAGCGTCCTAGCGGGCTACGAGCAGTACTTC.

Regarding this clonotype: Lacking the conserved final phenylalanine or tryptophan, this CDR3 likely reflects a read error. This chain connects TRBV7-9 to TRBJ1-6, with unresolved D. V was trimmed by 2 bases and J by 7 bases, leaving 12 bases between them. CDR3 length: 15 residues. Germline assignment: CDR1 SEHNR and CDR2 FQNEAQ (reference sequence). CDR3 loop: CASSLIGAPNSPLHL. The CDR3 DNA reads TGTGCCAGCAGCTTAATCGGAGCGCCAAATTCACCCCTCCACCTT.

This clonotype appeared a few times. CDR3 sequence reads: CASSRGANEAFF. CDR3 nucleotides: TGTGCCAGCAGCAGGGGTGCTAATGAAGCTTTCTTT. J is TRBJ1-1 and V is TRBV7-3, with a possible D match to TRBD1 (5 bases). Trimming pared 5 bases from V and 7 bases from J, leaving 11 bases between. Germline values: CDR1 SGHTA, CDR2 FQGTGA. CDR3 size: 12 residues.

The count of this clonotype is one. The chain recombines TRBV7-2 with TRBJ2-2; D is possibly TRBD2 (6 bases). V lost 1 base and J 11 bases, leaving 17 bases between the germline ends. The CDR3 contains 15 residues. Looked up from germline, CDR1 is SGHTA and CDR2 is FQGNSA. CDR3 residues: CASSLGSSAGYELFF. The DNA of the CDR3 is TGTGCCAGCAGCTTAGGATCTAGCGCCGGCTACGAGCTGTTTTTT.

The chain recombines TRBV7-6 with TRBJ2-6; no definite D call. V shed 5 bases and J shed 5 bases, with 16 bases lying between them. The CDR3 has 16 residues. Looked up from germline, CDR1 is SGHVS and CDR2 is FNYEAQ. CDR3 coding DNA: TGTGCCAGCAGCCCAACTGAATCGTCCTGGGCCAACGTCCTGACTTTC. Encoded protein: CASSPTESSWANVLTF.

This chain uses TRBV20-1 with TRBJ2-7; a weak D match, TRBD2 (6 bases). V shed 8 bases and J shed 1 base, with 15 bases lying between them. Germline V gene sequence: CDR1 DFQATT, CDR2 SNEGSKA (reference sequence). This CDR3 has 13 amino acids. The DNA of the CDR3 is TGCAGTACGCCGGGACTTCCATCCTACGAGCAGTACTTC. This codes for CSTPGLPSYEQYF.

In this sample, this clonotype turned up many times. The CDR3 reads CASSPRLTGRQPQHF. CDR3 DNA: TGTGCCAGCAGCCCCCGTCTGACAGGTAGACAGCCCCAGCATTTT. This rearrangement joins TRBV7-2 to TRBJ1-5, with TRBD1 as a possible D gene (6 bases). CDR3 size: 15 residues. The germline V and J ends were trimmed by 5 bases and 7 bases, with 18 bases remaining between them. Germline V gene lookup returns CDR1 SGHTA and CDR2 FQGNSA.

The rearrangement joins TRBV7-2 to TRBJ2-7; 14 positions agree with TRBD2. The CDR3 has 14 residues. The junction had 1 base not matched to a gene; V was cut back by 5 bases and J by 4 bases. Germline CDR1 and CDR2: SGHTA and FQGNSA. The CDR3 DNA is TGTGCCAGCAGCGGGACTAGCGGGAGATACGAGCAGTACTTC. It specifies CASSGTSGRYEQYF.

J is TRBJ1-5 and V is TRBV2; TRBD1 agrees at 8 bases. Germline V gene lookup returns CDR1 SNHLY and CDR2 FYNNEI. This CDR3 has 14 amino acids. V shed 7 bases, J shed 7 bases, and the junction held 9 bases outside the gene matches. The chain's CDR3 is CASTGTGSNQPQHF. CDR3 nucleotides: TGTGCCAGCACCGGGACAGGATCTAACCAGCCCCAGCATTTT.